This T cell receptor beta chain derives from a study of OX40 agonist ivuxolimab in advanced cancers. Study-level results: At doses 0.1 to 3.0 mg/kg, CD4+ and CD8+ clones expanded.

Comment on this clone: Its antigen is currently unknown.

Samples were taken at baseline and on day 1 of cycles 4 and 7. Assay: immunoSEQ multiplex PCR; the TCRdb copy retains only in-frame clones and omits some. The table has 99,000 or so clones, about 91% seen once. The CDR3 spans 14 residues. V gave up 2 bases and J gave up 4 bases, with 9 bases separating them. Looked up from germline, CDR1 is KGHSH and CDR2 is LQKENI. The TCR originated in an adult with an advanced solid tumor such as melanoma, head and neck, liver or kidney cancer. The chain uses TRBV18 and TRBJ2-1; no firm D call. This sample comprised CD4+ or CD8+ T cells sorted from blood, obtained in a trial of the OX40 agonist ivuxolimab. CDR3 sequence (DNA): TGTGCCAGCTCACCAGAAGATCCATACAATGAGCAGTTCTTC. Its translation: CASSPEDPYNEQFF. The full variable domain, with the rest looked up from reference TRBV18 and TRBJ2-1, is NAGVMQNPRHLVRRRGQEARLRCSPMKGHSHVYWYRQLPEEGLKFMVYLQKENIIDESGMPKERFSAEFPKEGPSILRIQQVVRGDSAAYFCASSPEDPYNEQFFGPGTRLTVL.